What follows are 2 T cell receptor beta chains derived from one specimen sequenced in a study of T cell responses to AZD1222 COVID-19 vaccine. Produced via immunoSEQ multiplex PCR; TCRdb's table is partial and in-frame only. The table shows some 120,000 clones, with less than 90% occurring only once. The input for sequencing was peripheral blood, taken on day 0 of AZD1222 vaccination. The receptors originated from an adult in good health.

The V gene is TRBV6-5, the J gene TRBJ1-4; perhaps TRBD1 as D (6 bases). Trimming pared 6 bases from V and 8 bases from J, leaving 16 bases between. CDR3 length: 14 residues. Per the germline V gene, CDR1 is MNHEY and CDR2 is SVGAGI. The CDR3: CASRTPGAGEKLFF. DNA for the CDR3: TGTGCCAGCAGAACCCCAGGGGCGGGGGAAAAACTGTTTTTT.

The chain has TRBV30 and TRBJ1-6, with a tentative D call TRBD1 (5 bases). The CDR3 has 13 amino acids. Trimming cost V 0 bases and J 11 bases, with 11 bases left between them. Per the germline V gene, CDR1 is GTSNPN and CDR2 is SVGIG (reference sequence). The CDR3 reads CAWSVFGGAPLHF. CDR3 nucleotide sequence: TGTGCCTGGAGTGTATTCGGGGGGGCACCCCTCCACTTT. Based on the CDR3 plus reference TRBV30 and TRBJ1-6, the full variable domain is SQTIHQWPATLVQPVGSPLSLECTVEGTSNPNLYWYRQAAGRGLQLLFYSVGIGQISSEVPQNLSASRPQDRQFILSSKKLLLSDSGFYLCAWSVFGGAPLHFGNGTRLTVT.